This T cell receptor (beta chain) originates from a study of shared clonotypes between healthy human individuals. General study findings and limits: Among donors, the sharing of clonotypes was expected to be influenced by sequencing depth.

Turning to this clone: As yet, its antigen is unknown.

V shed 3 bases, J shed 0 bases, and the junction held 3 bases outside the gene matches. CDR1 and CDR2 from the germline V gene are SGHAT and FQNNGV. The CDR3 is 16 amino acids. TCRdb's table, derived via immunoSEQ multiplex PCR, lists solely in-frame clones and lacks some. The data show about 2 million clones, over 85% seen once. This chain links TRBV11-2 with TRBJ2-3, with 10 bases identical to TRBD2. The sequence derives from a man in his late teens or twenties in good health. Sequencing used naive CD4+ T cells sorted from blood. Documented subset: CD45RA+ positively selected. The CDR3 region is CASSFSGGLSTDTQYF. The DNA for the CDR3 is TGTGCCAGCAGCTTTAGCGGGGGGCTCAGCACAGATACGCAGTATTTT.